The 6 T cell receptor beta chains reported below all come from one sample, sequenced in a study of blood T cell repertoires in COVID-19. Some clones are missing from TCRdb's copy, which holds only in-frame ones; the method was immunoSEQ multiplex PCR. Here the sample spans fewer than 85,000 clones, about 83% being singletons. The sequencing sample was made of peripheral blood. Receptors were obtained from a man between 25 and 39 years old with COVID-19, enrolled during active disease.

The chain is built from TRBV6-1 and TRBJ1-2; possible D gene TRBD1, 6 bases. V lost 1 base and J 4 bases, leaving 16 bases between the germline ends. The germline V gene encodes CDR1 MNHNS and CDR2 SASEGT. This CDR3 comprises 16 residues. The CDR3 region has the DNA TGTGCCAGCAGTGAAGGGGGGCCCGGGTTTGGCTATGGCTACACCTTC. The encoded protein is CASSEGGPGFGYGYTF.

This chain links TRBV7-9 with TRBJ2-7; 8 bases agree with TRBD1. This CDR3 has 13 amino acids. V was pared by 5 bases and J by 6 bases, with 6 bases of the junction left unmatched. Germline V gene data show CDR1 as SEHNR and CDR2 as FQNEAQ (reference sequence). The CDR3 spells CASSQITGGEQYF. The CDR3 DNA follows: TGTGCCAGCAGCCAAATCACAGGGGGCGAGCAGTACTTC.

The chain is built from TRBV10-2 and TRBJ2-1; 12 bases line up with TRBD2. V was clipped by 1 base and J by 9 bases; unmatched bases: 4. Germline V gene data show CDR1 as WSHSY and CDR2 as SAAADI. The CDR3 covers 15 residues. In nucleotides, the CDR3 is TGCGCCAGCAGTGAGTTGACTAGCGGGAGAGTTGAGCAGTTCTTC. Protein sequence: CASSELTSGRVEQFF.

For the CDR3, the DNA is TGCAGCGGAGGACAGGAGCCTCACACTGAAGCTTTCTTT. Its protein is CSGGQEPHTEAFF. The rearrangement links TRBV29-1 to TRBJ1-1; 7 bases match TRBD1. Germline-derived CDR1 and CDR2 are SQVTM and ANQGSEA. This CDR3 has 13 residues. With 7 bases clipped from V and 3 bases from J, the junction kept 8 bases outside the gene matches.

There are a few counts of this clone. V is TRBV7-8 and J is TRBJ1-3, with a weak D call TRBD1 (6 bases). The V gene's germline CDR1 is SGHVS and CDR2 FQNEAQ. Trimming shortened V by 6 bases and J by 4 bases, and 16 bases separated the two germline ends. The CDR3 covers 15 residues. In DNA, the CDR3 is TGTGCCAGCAGAACGCACAGGGATACGGGAAACACCATATATTTT. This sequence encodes CASRTHRDTGNTIYF.

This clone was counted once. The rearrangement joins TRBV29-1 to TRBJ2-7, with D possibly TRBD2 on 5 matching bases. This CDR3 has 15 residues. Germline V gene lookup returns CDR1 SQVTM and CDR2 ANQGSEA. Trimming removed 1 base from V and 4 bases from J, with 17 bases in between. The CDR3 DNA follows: TGCAGCGTTGAAGTAGTACTAGGGCGAGATTACGAGCAGTACTTC. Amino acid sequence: CSVEVVLGRDYEQYF.